The 19 T cell receptor beta chains below were found in one sample sequenced in a study of blood T cell repertoires in COVID-19. Some clones are missing from TCRdb's copy, which holds only in-frame ones; the method was immunoSEQ multiplex PCR. In the table there are under 300,000 clones, approximately 80% of which are singletons. What was sequenced was peripheral blood. The receptors stem from a woman between 18 and 29 years old with acute or convalescent COVID-19.

This clone appeared once. The rearrangement uses TRBV21-1 and TRBJ1-3; TRBD1 reflects the table's D call only, with no check against the DNA. TRBV21-1 is designated a pseudogene. The CDR3 loop spans 16 amino acids. The CDR3 is CASGPGQGFSGNTIYF. For the CDR3, the DNA is TGTGCCAGCGGACCGGGACAGGGCTTCTCTGGAAACACCATATATTTT.

The chain recombines TRBV6-6 with TRBJ2-7; D call uncertain. The length of the CDR3 is 14 residues. Germline CDR1 is MNHNY and CDR2 is SVGAGI (reference sequence). The ends were cut back, 2 bases at V and 5 bases at J, with 13 bases in the middle. The CDR3 DNA reads TGTGCCAGCAGTTACCCCCCGGGTCGCCACGAGCAGTACTTC. Its protein is CASSYPPGRHEQYF.

The chain carries TRBV11-2 and TRBJ2-1; 7 bases agree with TRBD2. The CDR3 consists of 14 residues. The germline gives CDR1 SGHAT, CDR2 FQNNGV. V lost 5 bases and J lost 4; bases outside the gene matches: 5. The CDR3 region has the DNA TGTGCCAGCAGCCCAGGACTAGTTTACAATGAGCAGTTCTTC. It is translated as CASSPGLVYNEQFF.

The V and J genes are TRBV4-3 and TRBJ2-7; 7 nucleotides match TRBD2. V dropped 0 bases and J dropped 4; count of bases not matched to a gene: 6. The CDR3 is made up of 15 amino acids. Germline V CDR1 and CDR2: LGHNA, YSLEER. CDR3 DNA sequence: TGCGCCAGCAGCCAAGATGGGGGGGAGTGGTACGAGCAGTACTTC. Its translation is CASSQDGGEWYEQYF.

The V gene is TRBV28, the J gene TRBJ1-1, with D unclear. CDR1 is MDHEN and CDR2 is SYDVKM in the germline V gene. The CDR3 runs to 13 residues. The V end was cut by 5 bases, the J end by 0 bases, with 7 bases between. In nucleotides, the CDR3 is TGTGCCAGCAGTGGGGAGGTGAACACTGAAGCTTTCTTT. It translates to CASSGEVNTEAFF.

J is TRBJ1-2 and V is TRBV5-6, with 7 bases lining up with TRBD1. There are 16 residues in the CDR3. Germline CDR1 reads SGHDT; CDR2 reads YYEEEE. J lost 4 bases, V lost 3 bases, and 12 bases had no gene match. The CDR3 bases are TGTGCCAGCAGCTCCTCCCCAGGGGGTTTCGGCTATGGCTACACCTTC. This sequence encodes CASSSSPGGFGYGYTF.

This rearrangement joins TRBV5-1 to TRBJ2-1, with 9 bases that match TRBD2. Germline V gene data show CDR1 as SGHRS and CDR2 as YFSETQ. With V trimmed by 6 bases and J by 6 bases, 7 bases remained unmatched. CDR3 length: 14 amino acids. CDR3 DNA sequence: TGCGCCAGCATGTGGATAGCGGGAGTCAATGAGCAGTTCTTC. Translating gives CASMWIAGVNEQFF.

In DNA form, the CDR3 reads TGTGCCAGCAGTTACTCAGGACAGGGCCCGAATGAGCAGTTCTTC. Translated, it gives CASSYSGQGPNEQFF. The chain carries TRBV6-2 or TRBV6-3 and TRBJ2-1, with TRBD1 identical over 8 bases. Losses at the gene ends were 0 bases for V and 7 bases for J; bases not matched to a gene: 5. The CDR3 has 15 residues. CDR1 and CDR2 from the germline V gene are MNHEY and SVGEGT.

The chain joins TRBV5-8 to TRBJ2-3; 10 positions match TRBD1. Looked up from germline, CDR1 is SGHTS and CDR2 is YDEGEE. J lost 3 bases, V lost 2 bases, and 3 bases had no gene match. The CDR3 has 15 residues. CDR3 DNA sequence: TGTGCCAGCAGCTTTCGACAGGGGGCTACAGATACGCAGTATTTT. It yields the protein CASSFRQGATDTQYF. Drawing the rest from reference TRBV5-8 and TRBJ2-3, the complete variable domain is EAGVTQSPTHLIKTRGQQATLRCSPISGHTSVYWYQQALGLGLQFLLWYDEGEERNRGNFPPRFSGRQFPNYSSELNVNALELEDSALYLCASSFRQGATDTQYFGPGTRLTVL.

V gene TRBV10-3 combines with J gene TRBJ2-7; 11 bases are shared with TRBD2. The length of the CDR3 is 16 residues. Germline V CDR1 and CDR2: ENHRY, SYGVKD. V was pared by 0 bases and J by 1 base, with 2 bases of the junction left unmatched. The CDR3 DNA is TGTGCCATCAGTGAGTCAGGGACTAGCGGTTCCTACGAGCAGTACTTC. It specifies CAISESGTSGSYEQYF.

J is TRBJ2-5 and V is TRBV27, with 11 bases that match TRBD2. The J segment lost 2 bases and the V segment lost 6 bases, leaving 5 bases of the junction unmatched. The CDR3 loop spans 15 amino acids. Germline lookup yields CDR1 MNHEY and CDR2 SMNVEV (reference sequence). The CDR3 spells CASRQVAGGQETQYF. The CDR3 region has the DNA TGTGCCAGCAGACAAGTAGCGGGAGGGCAAGAGACCCAGTACTTC.

V usage is TRBV18 and J usage is TRBJ2-7; D possibly corresponds to TRBD2 (6 bases). V dropped 3 bases and J dropped 0 bases, with 15 bases sitting between them. The CDR3 spans 16 residues. Germline assignment: CDR1 KGHSH and CDR2 LQKENI. The CDR3 reads CASSPSLALSSYEQYF. The CDR3 nucleotides are TGTGCCAGCTCACCCTCGCTAGCGCTTAGCTCCTACGAGCAGTACTTC.

The V and J genes are TRBV7-8 and TRBJ2-1; a weak D match, TRBD2 (6 bases). CDR1 is SGHVS and CDR2 is FQNEAQ in the germline V gene. Trimming took 4 bases from V and 7 from J, leaving 17 bases between them. The CDR3 contains 15 residues. CDR3 amino acids: CASSSVGLRGNEQFF. DNA for the CDR3: TGTGCCAGCAGCTCCGTCGGATTACGGGGGAATGAGCAGTTCTTC.

This clone was seen a single time. This chain connects TRBV25-1 to TRBJ2-1; perhaps TRBD2 as D (6 bases). The CDR3 is 15 residues long. Per germline, CDR1 MGHDK and CDR2 SYGVNS. The V gene lost 2 bases and the J gene lost 7 bases, with 15 bases spanning the gap. The CDR3 nucleotides read TGTGCCAGCAGTGAAGGAGGAGGGTCCATGAATGAGCAGTTCTTC. It yields the protein CASSEGGGSMNEQFF.

This rearrangement joins TRBV3-1 (or the pseudogene TRBV3-2) to TRBJ1-2; perhaps TRBD1 as D (6 bases). V lost 3 bases and J lost 6, with 11 bases in between. The CDR3 covers 13 residues. CDR1 and CDR2 (germline): LGHDT, YNNKEL (reference sequence). CDR3 DNA sequence: TGTGCCAGCAGCCAGGGGGGGGCGCATGGCTACACCTTC. It translates to CASSQGGAHGYTF.

The chain has TRBV7-2 and TRBJ1-1; TRBD1 might be the D (5 bases). The germline V gene has CDR1 SGHTA and CDR2 FQGNSA. The CDR3 is made up of 14 amino acids. The germline V and J ends were trimmed by 2 bases and 7 bases, with 14 bases remaining between them. Here the CDR3 DNA reads TGTGCCAGCAGCTTATTTAAGGGGTTTGATGAAGCTTTCTTT. As protein: CASSLFKGFDEAFF.

The chain uses TRBV19 and TRBJ2-1; 14 bases line up with TRBD2. V lost 3 bases and J lost 4; bases outside the gene matches: 5. The CDR3 has 17 residues. Germline CDR1 reads LNHDA; CDR2 reads SQIVND (reference sequence). CDR3 amino acids: CASSMGLAGALYNEQFF. CDR3 nucleotides: TGTGCCAGTAGTATGGGACTAGCGGGAGCCCTATACAATGAGCAGTTCTTC.

The V call is TRBV19, the J call TRBJ2-2; TRBD2 aligns across 9 bases. Germline CDR1 reads LNHDA; CDR2 reads SQIVND (reference sequence). J was trimmed by 5 bases and V by 0 bases; bases with no gene match: 4. This CDR3 contains 16 residues. This chain's CDR3 is CASSIEGGRVTGELFF. In nucleotides, the CDR3 is TGTGCCAGTAGTATAGAAGGCGGGAGGGTGACCGGGGAGCTGTTTTTT.

This rearrangement joins TRBV9 to TRBJ2-3; D is perhaps TRBD1 (6 bases). This CDR3 has 14 residues. V was clipped by 4 bases and J by 4 bases, with 13 bases between them. The V gene's germline CDR1 is SGDLS and CDR2 YYNGEE. CDR3 region: CASSHRGGSDTQYF. DNA of the CDR3: TGTGCCAGCAGCCACCGAGGGGGATCAGATACGCAGTATTTT.